The clone carrying this TCR beta chain was seen more than once but under ten times. Trimming left V 1 base short and J 0 bases short, with 7 bases between. Germline CDR1 and CDR2: SEHNR and FQNEAQ (reference sequence). The CDR3 has 15 residues. Clones were read by immunoSEQ multiplex PCR, and TCRdb kept only the in-frame ones, dropping some. Of some 79,000 clones in the sample, about 89% were seen once. These data originate in a study of blood T cell repertoires in COVID-19. Study background: Researchers got acute and convalescent COVID-19 samples from the United States, Italy and Spain.

The sample comprised peripheral blood. The sequence derives from a man between 70 and 80 years old with active or convalescent COVID-19. The rearrangement joins TRBV7-9 to TRBJ1-3; D is unresolved. CDR3 DNA sequence: TGTGCCAGCAGCTTAGTGGCAGACTCTGGAAACACCATATATTTT. Amino acid sequence: CASSLVADSGNTIYF.